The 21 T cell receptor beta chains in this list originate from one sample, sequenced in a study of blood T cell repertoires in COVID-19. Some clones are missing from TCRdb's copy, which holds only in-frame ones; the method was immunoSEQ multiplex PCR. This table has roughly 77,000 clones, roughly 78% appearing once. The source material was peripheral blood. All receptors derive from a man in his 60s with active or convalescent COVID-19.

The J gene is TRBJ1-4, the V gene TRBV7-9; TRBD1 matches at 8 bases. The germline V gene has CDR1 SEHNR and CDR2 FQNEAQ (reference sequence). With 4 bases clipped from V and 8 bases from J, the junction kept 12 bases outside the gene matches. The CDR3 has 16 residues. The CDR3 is CASSWTGQGEKEKLFF. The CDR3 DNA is TGTGCCAGCAGCTGGACCGGACAGGGAGAGAAAGAAAAACTGTTTTTT. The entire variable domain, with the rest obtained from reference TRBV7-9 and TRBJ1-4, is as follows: DTGVSQNPRHKITKRGQNVTFRCDPISEHNRLYWYRQTLGQGPEFLTYFQNEAQLEKSRLLSDRFSAERPKGSFSTLEIQRTEQGDSAMYLCASSWTGQGEKEKLFFGSGTQLSVL.

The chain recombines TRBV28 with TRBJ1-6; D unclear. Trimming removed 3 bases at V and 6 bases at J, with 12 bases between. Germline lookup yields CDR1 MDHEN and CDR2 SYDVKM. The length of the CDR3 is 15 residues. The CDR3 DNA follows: TGTGCCAGCAGTTTCAACCAACACCCTAATTCACCCCTCCACTTT. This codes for CASSFNQHPNSPLHF.

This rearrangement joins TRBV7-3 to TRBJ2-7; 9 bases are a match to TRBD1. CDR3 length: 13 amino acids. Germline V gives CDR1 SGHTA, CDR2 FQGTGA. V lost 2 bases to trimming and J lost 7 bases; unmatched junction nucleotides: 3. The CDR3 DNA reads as TGTGCCAGCAGCTTAGGGACAGGGTTGGAGCAGTACTTC. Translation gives CASSLGTGLEQYF.

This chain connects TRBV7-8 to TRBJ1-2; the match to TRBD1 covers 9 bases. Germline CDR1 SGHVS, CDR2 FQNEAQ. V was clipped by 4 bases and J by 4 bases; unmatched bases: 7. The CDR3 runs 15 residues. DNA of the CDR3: TGTGCCAGCAGCTCCCGGGACAGGGCTGGCTATGGCTACACCTTC. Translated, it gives CASSSRDRAGYGYTF.

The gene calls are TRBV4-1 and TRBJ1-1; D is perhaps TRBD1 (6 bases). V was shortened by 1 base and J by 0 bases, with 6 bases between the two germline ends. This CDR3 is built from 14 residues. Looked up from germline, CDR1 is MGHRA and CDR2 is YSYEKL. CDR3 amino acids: CASSQAGVNTEAFF. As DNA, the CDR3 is TGCGCCAGCAGCCAAGCAGGGGTGAACACTGAAGCTTTCTTT.

The CDR3 sequence is CASSQARTGSNEKLFF. In DNA form, the CDR3 reads TGTGCCAGCAGCCAAGCCCGGACAGGCTCTAATGAAAAACTGTTTTTT. This chain uses TRBV4-2 with TRBJ1-4, with 7 nucleotides matching TRBD1. V dropped 1 base and J dropped 3; count of bases not matched to a gene: 5. Germline loops: CDR1 LGHNA, CDR2 YNFKEQ. CDR3 length: 16 amino acids.

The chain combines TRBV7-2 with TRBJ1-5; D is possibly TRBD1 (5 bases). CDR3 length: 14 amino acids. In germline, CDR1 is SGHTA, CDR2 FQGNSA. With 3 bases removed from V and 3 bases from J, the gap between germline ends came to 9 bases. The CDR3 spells CASSFDRNNQPQHF. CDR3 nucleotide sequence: TGTGCCAGCAGCTTTGACAGAAACAATCAGCCCCAGCATTTT. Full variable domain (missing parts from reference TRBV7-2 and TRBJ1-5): GAGVSQSPSNKVTEKGKDVELRCDPISGHTALYWYRQSLGQGLEFLIYFQGNSAPDKSGLPSDRFSAERTGGSVSTLTIQRTQQEDSAVYLCASSFDRNNQPQHFGDGTRLSIL.

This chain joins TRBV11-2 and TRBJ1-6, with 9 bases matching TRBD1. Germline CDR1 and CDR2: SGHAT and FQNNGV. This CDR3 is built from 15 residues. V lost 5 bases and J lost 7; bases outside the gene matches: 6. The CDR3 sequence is CASSMTGGQNSPLHF. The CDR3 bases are TGTGCCAGCAGCATGACAGGGGGTCAGAATTCACCCCTCCACTTT.

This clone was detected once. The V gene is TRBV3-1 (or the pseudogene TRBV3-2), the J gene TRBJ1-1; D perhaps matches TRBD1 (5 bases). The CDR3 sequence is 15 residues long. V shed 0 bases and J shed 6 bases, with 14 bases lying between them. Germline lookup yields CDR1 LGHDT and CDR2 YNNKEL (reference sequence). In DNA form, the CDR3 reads TGTGCCAGCAGCCAAGAAAAGGGGACTGCTTCTGAAGCTTTCTTT. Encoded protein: CASSQEKGTASEAFF.

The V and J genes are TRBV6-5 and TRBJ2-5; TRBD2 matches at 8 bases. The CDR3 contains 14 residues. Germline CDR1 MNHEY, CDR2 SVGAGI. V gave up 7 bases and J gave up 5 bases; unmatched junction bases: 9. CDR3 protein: CASNPGGLDETQYF. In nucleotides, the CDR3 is TGTGCCAGCAACCCGGGGGGGCTGGATGAGACCCAGTACTTC.

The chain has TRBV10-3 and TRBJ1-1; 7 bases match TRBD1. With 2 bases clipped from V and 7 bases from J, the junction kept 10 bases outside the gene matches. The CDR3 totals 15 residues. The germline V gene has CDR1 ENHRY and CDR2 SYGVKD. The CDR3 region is CAISETEGAYVEAFF. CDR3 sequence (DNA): TGTGCCATCAGTGAGACCGAGGGGGCGTACGTTGAAGCTTTCTTT.

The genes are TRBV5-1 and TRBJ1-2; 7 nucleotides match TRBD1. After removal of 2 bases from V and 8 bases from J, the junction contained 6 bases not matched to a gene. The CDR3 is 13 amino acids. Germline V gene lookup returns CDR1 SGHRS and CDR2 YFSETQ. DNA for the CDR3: TGCGCCAGCAGCTTAAGTCAGGGGGACGGCTACACCTTC. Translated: CASSLSQGDGYTF.

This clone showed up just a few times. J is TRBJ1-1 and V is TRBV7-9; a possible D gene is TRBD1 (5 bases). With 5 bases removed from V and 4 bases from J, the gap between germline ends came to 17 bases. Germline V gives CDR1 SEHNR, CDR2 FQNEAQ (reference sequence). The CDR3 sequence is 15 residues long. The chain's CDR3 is CASSLTGGRGTEAFF. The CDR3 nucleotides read TGTGCCAGCAGCCTCACGGGGGGGAGAGGCACTGAAGCTTTCTTT.

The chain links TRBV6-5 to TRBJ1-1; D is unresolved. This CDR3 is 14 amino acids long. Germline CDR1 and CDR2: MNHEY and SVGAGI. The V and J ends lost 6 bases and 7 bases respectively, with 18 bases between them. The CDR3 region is CASSAVWEEGEAFF. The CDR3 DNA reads TGTGCCAGCAGCGCCGTTTGGGAGGAGGGTGAAGCTTTCTTT.

In nucleotides, the CDR3 is TGTGCCAGTAGTTCACTACAGGGTCGTGATGGCTACACCTTC. This gives the protein CASSSLQGRDGYTF. V and J are TRBV19 and TRBJ1-2, with a possible D match to TRBD1 (6 bases). The CDR3 runs 14 residues. Trimming pared 5 bases from V and 6 bases from J, leaving 16 bases between. CDR1 is LNHDA, CDR2 SQIVND, per germline (reference sequence).

The DNA for the CDR3 is TGTGCCAGCAGCCAAGATCCCGGGACAGTGAACACTGAAGCTTTCTTT. This codes for CASSQDPGTVNTEAFF. The chain is built from TRBV3-1 (or the pseudogene TRBV3-2) and TRBJ1-1; TRBD1 agrees at 7 bases. There are 16 residues in the CDR3. Germline-derived CDR1 and CDR2 are LGHDT and YNNKEL (reference sequence). V was clipped by 0 bases and J by 0 bases; unmatched bases: 4.

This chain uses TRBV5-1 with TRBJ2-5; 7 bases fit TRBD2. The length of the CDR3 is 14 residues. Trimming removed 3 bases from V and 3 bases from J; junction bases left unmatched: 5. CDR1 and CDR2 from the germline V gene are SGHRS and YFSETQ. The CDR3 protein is CASSSGLGEETQYF. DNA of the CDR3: TGCGCCAGCAGCTCAGGACTAGGGGAAGAGACCCAGTACTTC.

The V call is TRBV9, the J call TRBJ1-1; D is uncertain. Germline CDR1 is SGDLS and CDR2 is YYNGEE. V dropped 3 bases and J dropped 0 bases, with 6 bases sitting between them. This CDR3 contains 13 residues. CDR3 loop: CASSDSLNTEAFF. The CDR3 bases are TGTGCCAGCAGCGATTCCTTGAACACTGAAGCTTTCTTT.

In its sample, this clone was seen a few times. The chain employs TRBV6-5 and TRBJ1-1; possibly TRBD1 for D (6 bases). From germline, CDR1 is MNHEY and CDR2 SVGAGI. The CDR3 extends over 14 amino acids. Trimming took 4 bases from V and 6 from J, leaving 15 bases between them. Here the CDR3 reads CASSFTGSGAEAFF. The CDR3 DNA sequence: TGTGCCAGCAGTTTTACAGGGTCGGGCGCTGAAGCTTTCTTT.

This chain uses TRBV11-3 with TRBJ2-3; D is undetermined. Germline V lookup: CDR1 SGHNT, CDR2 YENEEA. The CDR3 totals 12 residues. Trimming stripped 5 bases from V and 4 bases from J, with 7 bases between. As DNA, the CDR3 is TGTGCCAGCAGCCGGGTGGCAGATACGCAGTATTTT. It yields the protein CASSRVADTQYF.

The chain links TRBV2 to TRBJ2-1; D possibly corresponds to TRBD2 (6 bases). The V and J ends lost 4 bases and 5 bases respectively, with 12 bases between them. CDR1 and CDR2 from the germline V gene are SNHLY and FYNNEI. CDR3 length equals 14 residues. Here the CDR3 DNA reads TGTGCCAGCAGTGGGGCGGGGCCCAACAATGAGCAGTTCTTC. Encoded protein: CASSGAGPNNEQFF.